This T cell receptor beta chain was identified in a study of beta chain features in type 1 diabetes (dated by TCRdb to 2016 to 2019). Context from the whole study: Mean age, gender distribution, total cell number and subset yield were not different between patients and healthy donors. In the study, TCRB repertoires of sorted circulating CD4+ T cell subsets from recently diagnosed type 1 diabetes patients were compared with those of matched healthy donors. A total of 90 million to 140 million sorted cells were examined across all samples, and RNA yield correlated strongly with the number of cells per subset. Whereas all 28 donors provided naive and central memory subsets, regulatory and stem cell-like memory subsets were isolated from just 8 patients and roughly eight healthy donors.

Looking up the germline V gene yields CDR1 LGHNT and CDR2 FRNRAP. The junction shows trimming of 5 bases on V and 0 bases on J, and the gene matches do not reach 12 bases of it. The cysteine opens and the phenylalanine closes a CDR3 of 20 amino acids. Left in the record is the CDR3 DNA by itself, 60 bases read in frame from the first base. Points the paper makes about the study in general: PCR may preferentially amplify shorter templates, but because patient and control samples were amplified and corrected together, any resulting skew would affect both groups equally. At VDJ recombination sites, type 1 diabetes patients had fewer insertions and more deleted nucleotides, which implies abnormalities in thymic rearrangement. Because small numbers of individuals were included in the HLA sub-analyses, any influence of HLA type on TCRB rearrangement was left unresolved. Because cDNA was sequenced instead of genomic DNA, activated cells with high expression could be over-represented, although the groups did not differ in activation or CD3 levels. In all four CD4+ subsets, TCRB CDR3 length was moderately but significantly shorter in type 1 diabetes patients. The naive, central memory and regulatory TCRB repertoires appeared to resemble one another more closely among patients than among healthy donors.

Each donor gave one peripheral blood draw, roughly 120 mL on average, collected into heparinised tubes. A BD FACSAria II and a panel including CD45RO, CCR7, CD25, CD127, CD95 and CD27 were used to sort naive, central memory, regulatory and stem cell-like memory CD4+ T cells. Every sorted population had a purity above 98%. PBMCs were isolated right away by Lymphoprep density gradient centrifugation and were stained directly, without culture. Samples were stained and sorted in pairs, with one healthy donor and one patient per experiment, so that batch effects were minimized. The High Capacity cDNA Reverse Transcription Kit was used to reverse transcribe all of the isolated RNA, meaning that expressed TCRB transcripts were what got sequenced. Deep immunoSEQ sequencing was performed on naive, central memory and regulatory T cell samples, with an average of approximately 3.9 million total reads per sample. After sorted cells were lysed in RLT buffer, RNA was extracted with DNase-treated RNeasy Micro or Mini kits, with the choice depending on cell number. To prevent cross-contamination, every cell subset was processed on its own, while patient and healthy donor samples were processed together. The immunoSEQ multiplex PCR was used to amplify TCRB sequences from cDNA, yielding 87-bp fragments that span the CDR3 region. Sequencing of the amplicons was done on the Illumina HiSeq platform. The original pipeline was this. PCR bias was computationally corrected using synthetic template baselines, reads within Hamming distance 2 were collapsed, and singletons that could not be merged were discarded. Reads were aligned to IMGT to assign V, D and J genes, CDR3 length, and insertions or deletions at six rearrangement sites. Within each subset, clonotype counts were normalized to sorted cell number, after which true diversity and Gini coefficients were computed with the tcR R package. Repertoire sharing was quantified using the overlap coefficient calculated on TCRB nucleotide sequences. Out-of-frame TCRB sequences from naive cells were analyzed as a proxy for the pre-selection repertoire. TCRdb took this table from immuneACCESS and kept in-frame rearrangements with V and J called. Such tables lack part of the clones; where checked against another copy, unresolved V genes explain under half of the gap, and the rest is unexplained. D and trimming come from the DNA, and the V and J calls and clone size come from that table. This sample holds some 230,000 clones; 9.6% were observed only once. The top ten constitute around 0.031% of the sample.

About this clone itself: What antigen it recognizes has not been identified. Per-base quality was not reported, and no clone a single base away is much larger than it.

Sequencing was carried out using naive CD4+ T cells from blood. The cell subset or site label of this sample denotes: true naive CD4+ T cells. The TCR comes from a young woman in good health. The chain employs TRBV12-5 and TRBJ2-1, and 14 junction bases match TRBD2. The nucleotide sequence reads TGTGCTAGTGGTGCGAACGGACTAGCGGGAGGTCCGAGCTCCTACAATGAGCAGTTCTTC. Its product reads: CASGANGLAGGPSSYNEQFF.